The present T cell receptor (beta chain) was sequenced within a study of shared clonotypes between healthy human individuals. Findings and caveats of the study: Non-shared clonotypes showed lower generation probabilities than clonotypes common to all four donors. Estimated richness was generally greater in naive than memory subsets.

Clones were sequenced by immunoSEQ multiplex PCR, and TCRdb holds only the in-frame ones, with some missing. The sample holds 2,500,000 or so clones, approximately 94% seen once. With regard to this clone: Antigen specificity is unknown. Other DNA sequences from this sample encode an identical CDR3 as well.

This CDR3 is built from 12 residues. Trimming left V 1 base short and J 1 base short, with 2 bases between. CDR1 and CDR2 from the germline V gene are SGHDT and YYEEEE. The material sequenced was naive CD4+ T cells from PBMCs. The subset here: CD45RA+ positively selected. The source of this sequence is a man younger than 35 in good health. Some clones in this sample may be carry-over from other donors' samples. This chain connects TRBV5-6 to TRBJ1-1; D remains ambiguous. The CDR3: CASSLQNTEAFF. The CDR3, as DNA: TGTGCCAGCAGCTTGCAGAACACTGAAGCTTTCTTT. Supplemented by reference TRBV5-6 and TRBJ1-1, the full variable domain reads DAGVTQSPTHLIKTRGQQVTLRCSPKSGHDTVSWYQQALGQGPQFIFQYYEEEERQRGNFPDRFSGHQFPNYSSELNVNALLLGDSALYLCASSLQNTEAFFGQGTRLTVV.